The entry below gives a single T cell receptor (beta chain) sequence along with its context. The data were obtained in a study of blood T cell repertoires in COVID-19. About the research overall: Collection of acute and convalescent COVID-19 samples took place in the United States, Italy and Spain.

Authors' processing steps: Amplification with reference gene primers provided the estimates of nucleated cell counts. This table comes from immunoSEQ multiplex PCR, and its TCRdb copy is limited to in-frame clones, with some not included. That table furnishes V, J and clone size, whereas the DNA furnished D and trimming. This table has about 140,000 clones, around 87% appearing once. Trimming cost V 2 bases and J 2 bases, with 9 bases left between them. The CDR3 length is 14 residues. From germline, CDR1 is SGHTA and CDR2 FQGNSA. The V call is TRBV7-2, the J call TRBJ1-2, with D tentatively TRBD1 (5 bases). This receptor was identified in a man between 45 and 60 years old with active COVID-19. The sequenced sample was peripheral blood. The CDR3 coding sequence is TGTGCCAGCAGCTTATTACAGGCCAACTATGGCTACACCTTC. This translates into CASSLLQANYGYTF.